This is a list of T cell receptor beta chains from one sample in a study of long-term antiretroviral therapy in people with HIV. Libraries were prepared by immunoSEQ multiplex PCR; TCRdb keeps only in-frame clonotypes and omits some of them. Here the sample spans over 30,000 clones, 82% being singletons. The sequenced sample was unsorted PBMCs, obtained 0.6 years after starting antiretroviral therapy. All receptors derive from a man aged 18 to 30 with HIV. Both conserved end residues are part of each CDR3. The D gene is left open where the match is weak. The listing skips clone size in some rows; elsewhere it reads once, few, many or a size class.

CDR3aa | CDR3nt | v_gene | d_gene | abundance | j_gene
CASSLGQLYNEQFF | TGCGCCAGCAGCTTGGGACAGCTATACAATGAGCAGTTCTTC | TRBV5-1 | - | - | TRBJ2-1
CASSPPRVASNEQFF | TGTGCCAGCAGCCCCCCCAGGGTCGCGTCTAATGAGCAGTTCTTC | TRBV6-5 | - | - | TRBJ2-1
CASSAQGEYQPQHF | TGTGCCAGCAGCGCTCAGGGGGAATATCAGCCCCAGCATTTT | TRBV25-1 | TRBD1 | - | TRBJ1-5
CSVEETGKETQYF | TGCAGCGTTGAAGAAACAGGGAAAGAGACCCAGTACTTC | TRBV29-1 | - | - | TRBJ2-5
CASSPSGQIYNEQFF | TGTGCCAGCAGTCCCTCGGGACAGATTTACAATGAGCAGTTCTTC | TRBV6-5 | TRBD1 | once | TRBJ2-1
CSAGTGTEYEQYF | TGCAGCGCTGGAACCGGGACAGAGTACGAGCAGTACTTC | TRBV29-1 | TRBD1 | - | TRBJ2-7
CASSPQGGSYEQYF | TGCGCCAGCAGCCCCCAAGGCGGTTCCTACGAGCAGTACTTC | TRBV4-3 | - | - | TRBJ2-7
CASSYSGTGAGYTF | TGTGCCAGCAGTTACTCAGGGACAGGGGCTGGCTACACCTTC | TRBV6-5 | TRBD1 | - | TRBJ1-2
CAPPGRPTSTDTQYF | TGTGCCCCCCCCGGCCGGCCAACTAGCACAGATACGCAGTATTTT | TRBV25-1 | - | - | TRBJ2-3
CASSLRGASTDTQYF | TGTGCCAGCAGTTTACGTGGGGCTAGCACAGATACGCAGTATTTT | TRBV28 | - | - | TRBJ2-3
CASSYAGPWGANTEAFF | TGTGCCAGCTCCTACGCCGGACCCTGGGGGGCGAACACTGAAGCTTTCTTT | TRBV18 | - | - | TRBJ1-1
CASSPASGNNEQYF | TGTGCCAGCAGCCCTGCTAGCGGGAATAACGAGCAGTACTTC | TRBV9 | TRBD2 | - | TRBJ2-7
CSVARNTYEQYF | TGCAGCGTAGCCAGGAATACCTACGAGCAGTACTTC | TRBV29-1 | - | - | TRBJ2-7
CASSPGGRYQETQYF | TGTGCCAGCAGCCCAGGTGGGCGCTACCAAGAGACCCAGTACTTC | TRBV5-4 | - | - | TRBJ2-5
CASSRFSGADTDTQYF | TGTGCCAGCAGCCGATTTAGCGGAGCCGACACAGATACGCAGTATTTT | TRBV5-4 | - | - | TRBJ2-3
CASTQLAGGTGELFF | TGTGCCAGCACTCAACTAGCGGGAGGGACCGGGGAGCTGTTTTTT | TRBV6-5 | TRBD2 | - | TRBJ2-2
CASSQGQGAQPQHF | TGTGCCAGCTCACAAGGACAGGGGGCACAGCCCCAGCATTTT | TRBV18 | TRBD1 | - | TRBJ1-5
CASSLDGGTNEKLFF | TGTGCCAGCAGCTTAGATGGGGGCACTAATGAAAAACTGTTTTTT | TRBV7-9 | - | - | TRBJ1-4
CAWSTGFEQYF | TGTGCCTGGAGTACAGGGTTCGAGCAGTACTTC | TRBV30 | - | - | TRBJ2-7
CASTPFPSGIYEQYF | TGTGCCAGCACCCCATTCCCTAGCGGGATTTACGAGCAGTACTTC | TRBV7-2 | TRBD2 | - | TRBJ2-7
CASRGNRDEQYF | TGTGCCAGCCGGGGGAATCGGGACGAGCAGTACTTC | TRBV6-6 | - | - | TRBJ2-7
CASSSGLIYEQYF | TGTGCCAGCAGCTCGGGACTTATCTACGAGCAGTACTTC | TRBV11-2 | - | - | TRBJ2-7
CASSRTNRDRETKNHYEQYF | TGCGCCAGCAGTCGGACAAACCGGGACAGGGAGACTAAAAATCACTACGAGCAGTACTTC | TRBV23-1 | TRBD1 | - | TRBJ2-7
CASKQGAEETQYF | TGTGCCAGCAAACAGGGAGCTGAAGAGACCCAGTACTTC | TRBV2 | - | once | TRBJ2-5
CASSPVRDTYYEQYF | TGCGCCAGCAGTCCTGTCCGGGACACCTATTACGAGCAGTACTTC | TRBV5-1 | - | - | TRBJ2-7
CASSPRDLSTDTQYF | TGTGCCAGCAGCCCCCGGGACTTGAGCACAGATACGCAGTATTTT | TRBV7-9 | - | - | TRBJ2-3
CASKRDRENQPQHF | TGTGCCAGTAAACGGGACAGGGAGAATCAGCCCCAGCATTTT | TRBV19 | TRBD1 | - | TRBJ1-5
CASSLVVPASGYTF | TGTGCCAGCAGCTTAGTCGTCCCGGCCTCCGGCTACACCTTC | TRBV7-2 | - | - | TRBJ1-2
CASSLLGQNTEAFF | TGCGCCAGCAGCTTGTTGGGGCAGAACACTGAAGCTTTCTTT | TRBV5-1 | - | - | TRBJ1-1
CASRMGGMRSYEQYF | TGTGCCAGCAGAATGGGGGGTATGCGGTCCTACGAGCAGTACTTC | TRBV27 | - | - | TRBJ2-7
CASSLPPPGLPYEQYF | TGTGCCAGCAGCTTACCGCCCCCGGGACTTCCCTACGAGCAGTACTTC | TRBV19 | - | - | TRBJ2-7
CASSSVGTHTYEQYF | TGTGCCAGCAGCTCGGTCGGGACCCACACCTACGAGCAGTACTTC | TRBV7-2 | - | - | TRBJ2-7
CASSIGGLNEQFF | TGTGCCAGTAGTATAGGGGGCCTCAATGAGCAGTTCTTC | TRBV19 | - | - | TRBJ2-1
CASSPRIGNEQFF | TGTGCCAGCAGCCCCAGGATTGGGAATGAGCAGTTCTTC | TRBV7-2 | - | once | TRBJ2-1
CASKGTGLPDGANVLTF | TGCGCCAGCAAGGGGACAGGGTTGCCGGACGGGGCCAACGTCCTGACTTTC | TRBV5-1 | TRBD1 | - | TRBJ2-6
CASSYDPDPTDTQYF | TGTGCCAGCAGCTACGACCCTGACCCCACAGATACGCAGTATTTT | TRBV7-9 | - | - | TRBJ2-3
CASSVQGKANEKLFF | TGTGCCAGCTCAGTACAGGGGAAGGCTAATGAAAAACTGTTTTTT | TRBV18 | TRBD1 | - | TRBJ1-4
CASSERQTYGYTF | TGTGCCAGCAGTGAGCGGCAGACCTATGGCTACACCTTC | TRBV6-1 | - | few | TRBJ1-2
CASSSARVETQYF | TGTGCCAGCAGCTCGGCCAGGGTCGAGACCCAGTACTTC | TRBV7-9 | - | once | TRBJ2-5
CASSLARTPGAGELFF | TGTGCCAGCAGCTTAGCTCGGACCCCCGGGGCCGGGGAGCTGTTTTTT | TRBV7-2 | - | - | TRBJ2-2
CASSVEGVTGGLFF | TGTGCCAGCAGCGTGGAGGGAGTCACCGGGGGGCTGTTTTTT | TRBV7-2 | - | few | TRBJ2-2
CASSPIQQGNTEAFF | TGTGCCAGCTCACCAATCCAACAGGGGAACACTGAAGCTTTCTTT | TRBV18 | - | - | TRBJ1-1
CASSLPGLAGGTGELFF | TGTGCCAGCAGTTTACCCGGACTAGCGGGAGGGACCGGGGAGCTGTTTTTT | TRBV27 | TRBD2 | few | TRBJ2-2
CASRSNYGYTF | TGTGCCAGCAGGAGTAACTATGGCTACACCTTC | TRBV28 | - | once | TRBJ1-2
CASSSHNGLGRDTQYF | TGTGCCAGCAGCTCCCACAACGGACTAGGTCGAGATACGCAGTATTTT | TRBV11-1 | TRBD2 | - | TRBJ2-3